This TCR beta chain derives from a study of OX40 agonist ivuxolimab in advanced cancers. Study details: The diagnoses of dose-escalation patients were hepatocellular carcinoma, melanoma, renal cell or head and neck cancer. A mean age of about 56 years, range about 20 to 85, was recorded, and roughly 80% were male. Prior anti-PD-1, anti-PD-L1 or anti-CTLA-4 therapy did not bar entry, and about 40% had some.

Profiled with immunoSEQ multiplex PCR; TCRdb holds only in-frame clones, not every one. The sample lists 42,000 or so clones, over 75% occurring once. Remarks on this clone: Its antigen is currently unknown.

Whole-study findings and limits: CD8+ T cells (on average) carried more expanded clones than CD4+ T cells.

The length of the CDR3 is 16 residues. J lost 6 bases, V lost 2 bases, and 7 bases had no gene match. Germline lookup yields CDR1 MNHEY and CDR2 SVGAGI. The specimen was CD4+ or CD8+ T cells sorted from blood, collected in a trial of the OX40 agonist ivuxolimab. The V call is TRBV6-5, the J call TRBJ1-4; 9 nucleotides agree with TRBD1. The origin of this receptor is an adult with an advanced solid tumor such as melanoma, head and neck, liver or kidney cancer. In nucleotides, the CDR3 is TGTGCCAGCAGTTACGGACAGGGGCGTTCGGATGAAAAACTGTTTTTT. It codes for CASSYGQGRSDEKLFF.